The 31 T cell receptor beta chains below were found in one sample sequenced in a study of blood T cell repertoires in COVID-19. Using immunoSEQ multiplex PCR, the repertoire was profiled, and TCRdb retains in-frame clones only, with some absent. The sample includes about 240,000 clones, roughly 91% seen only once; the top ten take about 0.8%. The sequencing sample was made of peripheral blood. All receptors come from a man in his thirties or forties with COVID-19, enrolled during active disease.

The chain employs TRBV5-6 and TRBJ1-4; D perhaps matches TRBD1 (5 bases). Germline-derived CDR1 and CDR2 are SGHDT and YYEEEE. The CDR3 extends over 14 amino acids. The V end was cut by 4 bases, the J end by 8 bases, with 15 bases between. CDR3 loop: CASSPGTLGEKLFF. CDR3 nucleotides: TGTGCCAGCAGCCCGGGGACTTTAGGAGAAAAACTGTTTTTT.

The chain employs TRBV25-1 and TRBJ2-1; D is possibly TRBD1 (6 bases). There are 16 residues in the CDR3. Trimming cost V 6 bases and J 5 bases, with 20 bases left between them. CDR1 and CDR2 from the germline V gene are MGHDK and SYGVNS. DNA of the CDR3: TGTGCCAGCAGACAAACGACAGGCGGATTTGACAATGAGCAGTTCTTC. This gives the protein CASRQTTGGFDNEQFF.

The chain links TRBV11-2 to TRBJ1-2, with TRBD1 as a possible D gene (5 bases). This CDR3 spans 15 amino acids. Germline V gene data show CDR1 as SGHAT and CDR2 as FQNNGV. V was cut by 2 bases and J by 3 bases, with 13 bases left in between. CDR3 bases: TGTGCCAGCAGCTTAATGGGTCGGGGGGACTATGGCTACACCTTC. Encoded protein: CASSLMGRGDYGYTF.

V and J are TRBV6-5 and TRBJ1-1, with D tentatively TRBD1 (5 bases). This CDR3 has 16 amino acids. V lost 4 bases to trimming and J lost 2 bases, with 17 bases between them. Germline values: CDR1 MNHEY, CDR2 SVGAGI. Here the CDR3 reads CASSSSGGATNTEAFF. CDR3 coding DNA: TGTGCCAGCAGTTCGTCCGGCGGGGCGACAAACACTGAAGCTTTCTTT.

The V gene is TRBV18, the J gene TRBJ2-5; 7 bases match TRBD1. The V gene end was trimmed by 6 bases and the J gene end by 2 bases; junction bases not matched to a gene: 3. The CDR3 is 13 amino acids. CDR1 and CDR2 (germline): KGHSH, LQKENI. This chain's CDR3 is CASSPGQQETQYF. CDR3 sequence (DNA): TGTGCCAGCTCCCCGGGACAGCAAGAGACCCAGTACTTC.

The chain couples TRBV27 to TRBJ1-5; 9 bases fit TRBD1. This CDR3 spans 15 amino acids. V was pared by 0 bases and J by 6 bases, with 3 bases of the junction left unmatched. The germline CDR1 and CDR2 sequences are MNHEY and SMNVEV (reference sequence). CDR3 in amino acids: CASSLSGQGAQPQHF. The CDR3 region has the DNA TGTGCCAGCAGTTTATCGGGACAGGGTGCTCAGCCCCAGCATTTT.

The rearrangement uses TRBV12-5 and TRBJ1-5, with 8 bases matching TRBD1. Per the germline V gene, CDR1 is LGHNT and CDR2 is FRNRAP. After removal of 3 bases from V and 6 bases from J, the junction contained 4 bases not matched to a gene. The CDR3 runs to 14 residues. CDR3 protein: CASGLETGVQPQHF. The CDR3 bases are TGTGCTAGTGGTTTAGAGACAGGGGTTCAGCCCCAGCATTTT.

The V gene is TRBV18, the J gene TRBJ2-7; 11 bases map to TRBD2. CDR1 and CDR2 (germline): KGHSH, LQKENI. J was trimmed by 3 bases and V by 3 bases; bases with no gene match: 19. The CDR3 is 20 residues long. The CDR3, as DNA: TGTGCCAGCTCACCTTCTGAGACCGGGACTAGCGGCACTGAGAACTACGAGCAGTACTTC. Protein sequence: CASSPSETGTSGTENYEQYF. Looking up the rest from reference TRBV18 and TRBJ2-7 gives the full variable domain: NAGVMQNPRHLVRRRGQEARLRCSPMKGHSHVYWYRQLPEEGLKFMVYLQKENIIDESGMPKERFSAEFPKEGPSILRIQQVVRGDSAAYFCASSPSETGTSGTENYEQYFGPGTRLTVT.

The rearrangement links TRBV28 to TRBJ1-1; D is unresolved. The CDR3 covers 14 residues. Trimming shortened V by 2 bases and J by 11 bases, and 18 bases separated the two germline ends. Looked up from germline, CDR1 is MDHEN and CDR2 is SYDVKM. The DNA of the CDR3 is TGTGCCAGCAGTTTAGGCCAGTACTTTATGGGCGCTTTCTTT. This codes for CASSLGQYFMGAFF. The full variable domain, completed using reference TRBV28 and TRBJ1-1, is DVKVTQSSRYLVKRTGEKVFLECVQDMDHENMFWYRQDPGLGLRLIYFSYDVKMKEKGDIPEGYSVSREKKERFSLILESASTNQTSMYLCASSLGQYFMGAFFGQGTRLTVV.

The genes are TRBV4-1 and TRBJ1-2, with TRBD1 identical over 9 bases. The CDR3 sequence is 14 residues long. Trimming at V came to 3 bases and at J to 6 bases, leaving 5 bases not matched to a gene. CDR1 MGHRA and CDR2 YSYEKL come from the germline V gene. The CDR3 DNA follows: TGCGCCAGCAGCCACCACAGGGGGCCAGATGGCTACACCTTC. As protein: CASSHHRGPDGYTF.

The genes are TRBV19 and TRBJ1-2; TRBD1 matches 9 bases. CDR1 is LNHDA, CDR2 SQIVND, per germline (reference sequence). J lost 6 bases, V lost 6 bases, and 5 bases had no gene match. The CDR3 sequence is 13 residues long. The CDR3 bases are TGTGCCAGTAGCAGGGGACAGGGCGATGGCTACACCTTC. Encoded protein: CASSRGQGDGYTF. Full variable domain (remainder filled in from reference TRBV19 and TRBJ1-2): DGGITQSPKYLFRKEGQNVTLSCEQNLNHDAMYWYRQDPGQGLRLIYYSQIVNDFQKGDIAEGYSVSREKKESFPLTVTSAQKNPTAFYLCASSRGQGDGYTFGSGTRLTVV.

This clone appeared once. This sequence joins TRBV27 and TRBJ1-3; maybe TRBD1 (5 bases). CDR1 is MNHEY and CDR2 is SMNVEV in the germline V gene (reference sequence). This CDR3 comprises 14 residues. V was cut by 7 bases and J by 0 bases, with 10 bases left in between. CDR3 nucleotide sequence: TGTGCCAGCAAGGTCCAGGGCTCTGGAAACACCATATATTTT. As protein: CASKVQGSGNTIYF.

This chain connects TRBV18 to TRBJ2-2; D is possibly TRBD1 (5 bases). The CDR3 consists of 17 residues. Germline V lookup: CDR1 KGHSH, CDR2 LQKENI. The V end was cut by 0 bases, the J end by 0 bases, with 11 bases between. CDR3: CASSPPSRGANTGELFF. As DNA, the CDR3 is TGTGCCAGCTCACCACCGTCAAGGGGCGCGAACACCGGGGAGCTGTTTTTT.

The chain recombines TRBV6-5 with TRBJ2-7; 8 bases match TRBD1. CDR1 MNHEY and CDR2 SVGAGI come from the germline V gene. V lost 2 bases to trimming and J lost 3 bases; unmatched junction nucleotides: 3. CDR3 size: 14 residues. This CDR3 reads CASSYTGGNYEQYF. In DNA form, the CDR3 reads TGTGCCAGCAGTTACACAGGGGGAAACTACGAGCAGTACTTC.

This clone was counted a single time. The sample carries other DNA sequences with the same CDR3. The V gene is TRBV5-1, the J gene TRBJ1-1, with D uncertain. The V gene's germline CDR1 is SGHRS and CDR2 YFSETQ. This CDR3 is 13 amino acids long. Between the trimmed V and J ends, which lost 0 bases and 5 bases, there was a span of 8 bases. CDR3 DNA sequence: TGCGCCAGCAGCTTGGGACAACGTACTGAAGCTTTCTTT. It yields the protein CASSLGQRTEAFF. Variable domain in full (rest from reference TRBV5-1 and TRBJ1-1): KAGVTQTPRYLIKTRGQQVTLSCSPISGHRSVSWYQQTPGQGLQFLFEYFSETQRNKGNFPGRFSGRQFSNSRSEMNVSTLELGDSALYLCASSLGQRTEAFFGQGTRLTVV.

The CDR3 reads CASSGGQNTEAFF. CDR3 nucleotides: TGTGCCAGCAGCGGCGGACAGAACACTGAAGCTTTCTTT. The J gene is TRBJ1-1, the V gene TRBV5-4, with D possibly matching TRBD1 (5 bases). V was shortened by 4 bases and J by 1 base, with 8 bases between the two germline ends. The CDR3 consists of 13 residues. Germline V gene lookup returns CDR1 SGHNT and CDR2 YYREEE (reference sequence).

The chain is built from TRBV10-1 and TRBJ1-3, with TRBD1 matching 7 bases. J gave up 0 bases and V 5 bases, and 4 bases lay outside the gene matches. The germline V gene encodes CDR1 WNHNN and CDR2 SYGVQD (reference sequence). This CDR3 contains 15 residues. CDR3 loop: CASSKGASSGNTIYF. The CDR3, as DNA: TGCGCCAGCAGTAAGGGGGCAAGCTCTGGAAACACCATATATTTT.

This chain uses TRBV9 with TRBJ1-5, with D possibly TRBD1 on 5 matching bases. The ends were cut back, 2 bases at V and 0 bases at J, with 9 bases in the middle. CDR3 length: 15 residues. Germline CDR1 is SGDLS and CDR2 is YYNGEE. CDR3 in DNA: TGTGCCAGCAGCGTGTGGGGGGATAGCAATCAGCCCCAGCATTTT. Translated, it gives CASSVWGDSNQPQHF.

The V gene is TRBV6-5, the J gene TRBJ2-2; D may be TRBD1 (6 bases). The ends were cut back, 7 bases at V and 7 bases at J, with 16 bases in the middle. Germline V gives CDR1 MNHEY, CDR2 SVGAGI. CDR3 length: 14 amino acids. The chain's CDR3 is CASTLNRAGGELFF. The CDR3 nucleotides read TGTGCCAGCACCCTTAACAGGGCCGGCGGGGAGCTGTTTTTT.

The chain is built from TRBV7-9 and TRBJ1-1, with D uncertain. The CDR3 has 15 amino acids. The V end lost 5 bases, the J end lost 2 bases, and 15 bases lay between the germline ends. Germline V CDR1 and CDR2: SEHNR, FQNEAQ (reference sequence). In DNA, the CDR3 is TGTGCCAGCAGCCCCGACGGACTCACCAACACTGAAGCTTTCTTT. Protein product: CASSPDGLTNTEAFF.

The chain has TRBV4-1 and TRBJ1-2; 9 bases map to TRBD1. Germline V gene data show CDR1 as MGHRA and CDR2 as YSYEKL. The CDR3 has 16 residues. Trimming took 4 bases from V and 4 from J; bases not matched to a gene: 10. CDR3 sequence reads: CASSLRTGDGIYGYTF. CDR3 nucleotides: TGCGCCAGCAGCCTCCGGACAGGGGATGGGATCTATGGCTACACCTTC.

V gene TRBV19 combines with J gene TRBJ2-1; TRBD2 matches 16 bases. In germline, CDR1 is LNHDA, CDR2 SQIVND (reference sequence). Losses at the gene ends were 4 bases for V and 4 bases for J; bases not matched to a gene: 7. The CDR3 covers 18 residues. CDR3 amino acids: CASSKMGLAGGPYNEQFF. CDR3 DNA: TGTGCCAGTAGTAAAATGGGACTAGCGGGGGGGCCATACAATGAGCAGTTCTTC.

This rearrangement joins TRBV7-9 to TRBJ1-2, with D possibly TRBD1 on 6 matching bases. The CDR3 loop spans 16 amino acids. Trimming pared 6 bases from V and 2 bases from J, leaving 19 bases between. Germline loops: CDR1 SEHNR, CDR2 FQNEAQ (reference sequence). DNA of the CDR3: TGTGCCAGCAGTCCCCCATTACGGGACAAGAACTATGGCTACACCTTC. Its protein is CASSPPLRDKNYGYTF.

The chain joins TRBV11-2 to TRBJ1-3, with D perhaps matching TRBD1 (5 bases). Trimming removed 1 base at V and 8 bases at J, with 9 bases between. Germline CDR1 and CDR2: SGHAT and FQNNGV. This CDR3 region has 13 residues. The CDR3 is CASSLGRGDTIYF. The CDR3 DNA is TGTGCCAGCAGCTTAGGGCGGGGGGACACCATATATTTT.

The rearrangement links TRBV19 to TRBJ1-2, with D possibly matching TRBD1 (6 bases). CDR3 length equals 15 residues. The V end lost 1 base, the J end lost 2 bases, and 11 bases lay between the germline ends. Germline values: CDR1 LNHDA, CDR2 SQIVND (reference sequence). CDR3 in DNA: TGTGCCAGTAGTATAGTAGGCAGGGGCAACTATGGCTACACCTTC. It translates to CASSIVGRGNYGYTF.

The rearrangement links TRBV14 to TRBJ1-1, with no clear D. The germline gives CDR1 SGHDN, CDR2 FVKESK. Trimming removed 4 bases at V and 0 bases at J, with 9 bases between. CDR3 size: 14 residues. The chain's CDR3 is CASSLGGLNTEAFF. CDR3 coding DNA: TGTGCCAGCAGCCTAGGAGGGCTGAACACTGAAGCTTTCTTT.

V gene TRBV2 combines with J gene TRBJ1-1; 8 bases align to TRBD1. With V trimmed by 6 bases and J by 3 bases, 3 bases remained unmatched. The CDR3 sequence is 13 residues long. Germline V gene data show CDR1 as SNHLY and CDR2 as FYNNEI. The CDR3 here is CASSKQGDTEAFF. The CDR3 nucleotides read TGTGCCAGCAGCAAACAGGGGGACACTGAAGCTTTCTTT.

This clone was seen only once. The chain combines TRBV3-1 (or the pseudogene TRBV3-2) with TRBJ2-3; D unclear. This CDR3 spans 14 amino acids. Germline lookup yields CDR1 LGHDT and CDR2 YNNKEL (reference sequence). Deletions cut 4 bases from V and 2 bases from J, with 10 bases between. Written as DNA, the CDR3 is TGTGCCAGCAGCCGAACACCCCCCACAGATACGCAGTATTTT. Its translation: CASSRTPPTDTQYF.

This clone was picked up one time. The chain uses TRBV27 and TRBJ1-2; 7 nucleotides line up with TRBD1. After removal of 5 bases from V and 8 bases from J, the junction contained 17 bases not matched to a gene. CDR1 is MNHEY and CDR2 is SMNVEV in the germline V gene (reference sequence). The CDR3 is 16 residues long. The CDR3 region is CASSPRQGWGREGYTF. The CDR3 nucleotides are TGTGCCAGCAGTCCAAGACAGGGATGGGGGAGAGAGGGCTACACCTTC.

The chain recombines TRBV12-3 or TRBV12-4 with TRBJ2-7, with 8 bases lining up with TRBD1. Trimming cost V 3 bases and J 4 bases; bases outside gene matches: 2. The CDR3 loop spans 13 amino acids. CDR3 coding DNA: TGTGCCAGCAGTTTGGGGGACAGGTACGAGCAGTACTTC. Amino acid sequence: CASSLGDRYEQYF.

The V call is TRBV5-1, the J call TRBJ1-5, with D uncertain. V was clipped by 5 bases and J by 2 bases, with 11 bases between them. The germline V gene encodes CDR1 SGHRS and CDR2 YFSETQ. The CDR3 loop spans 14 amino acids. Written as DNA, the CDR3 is TGCGCCAGCAGTTGGGGAGAGGGCAATCAGCCCCAGCATTTT. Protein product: CASSWGEGNQPQHF.